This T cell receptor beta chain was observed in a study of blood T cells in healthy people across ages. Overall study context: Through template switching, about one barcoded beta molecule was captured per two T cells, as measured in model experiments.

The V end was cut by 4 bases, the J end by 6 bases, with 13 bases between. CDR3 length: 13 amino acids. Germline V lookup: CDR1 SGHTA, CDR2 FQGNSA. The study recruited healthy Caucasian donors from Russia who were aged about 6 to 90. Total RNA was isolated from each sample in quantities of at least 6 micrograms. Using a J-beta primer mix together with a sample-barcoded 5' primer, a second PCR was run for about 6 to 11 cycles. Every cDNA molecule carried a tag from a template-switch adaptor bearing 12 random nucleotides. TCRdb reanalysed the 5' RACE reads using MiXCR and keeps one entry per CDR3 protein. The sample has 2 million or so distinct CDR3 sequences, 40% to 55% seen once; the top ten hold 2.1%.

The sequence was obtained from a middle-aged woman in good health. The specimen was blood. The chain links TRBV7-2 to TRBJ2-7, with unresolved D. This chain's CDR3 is CASSSHPWFEQYF. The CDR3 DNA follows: TGTGCCAGCAGCTCCCACCCTTGGTTCGAGCAGTACTTC.